This T cell receptor (beta chain) originates from a study of cytomegalovirus exposure and HLA in healthy donors. The PCR made use of 60 Vbeta and 13 Jbeta primers. Only in-frame clones appear in the TCRdb table, and some are missing; sequencing was by immunoSEQ multiplex PCR. Counted here are fewer than 150,000 clones, 85% occurring once; the ten biggest clones make up 6% to 8%. Comments on this clone: What it binds is unknown.

Germline loops: CDR1 SGHNT, CDR2 YYREEE (reference sequence). Trimming at V came to 2 bases and at J to 3 bases, leaving 3 bases not matched to a gene. The CDR3 loop spans 17 amino acids. Overall study results and limits: Certain indistinguishable V segments, among them TRBV6-2 and TRBV6-3, were excluded. The study had only CMV serostatus as immune exposure information.

J is TRBJ2-6 and V is TRBV5-4, with 12 bases lining up with TRBD1. This receptor was identified in a woman in her twenties or thirties in good health and CMV-seropositive. The sample consisted of PBMCs. CDR3 sequence (DNA): TGTGCCAGCAGCTTCCGGGACAGGGGGCGTGGGGCCAACGTCCTGACTTTC. Translated, it gives CASSFRDRGRGANVLTF.